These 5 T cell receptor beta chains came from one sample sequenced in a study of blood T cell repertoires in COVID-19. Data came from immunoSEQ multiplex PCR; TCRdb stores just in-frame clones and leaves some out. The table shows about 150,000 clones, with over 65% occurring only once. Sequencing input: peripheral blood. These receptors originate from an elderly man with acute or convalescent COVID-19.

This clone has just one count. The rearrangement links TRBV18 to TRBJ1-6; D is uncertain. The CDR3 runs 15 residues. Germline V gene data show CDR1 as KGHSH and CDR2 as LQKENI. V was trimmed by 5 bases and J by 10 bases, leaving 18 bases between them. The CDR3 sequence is CASSGSSQRQSPLHF. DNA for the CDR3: TGTGCCAGCTCAGGTTCCTCACAACGCCAATCACCCCTCCACTTT. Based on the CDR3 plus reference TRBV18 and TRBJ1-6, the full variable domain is NAGVMQNPRHLVRRRGQEARLRCSPMKGHSHVYWYRQLPEEGLKFMVYLQKENIIDESGMPKERFSAEFPKEGPSILRIQQVVRGDSAAYFCASSGSSQRQSPLHFGNGTRLTVT.

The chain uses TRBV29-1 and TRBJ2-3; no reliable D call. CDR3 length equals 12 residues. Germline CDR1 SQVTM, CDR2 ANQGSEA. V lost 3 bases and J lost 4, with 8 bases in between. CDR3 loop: CSVETGSDTQYF. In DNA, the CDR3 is TGCAGCGTTGAGACCGGGTCAGATACGCAGTATTTT.

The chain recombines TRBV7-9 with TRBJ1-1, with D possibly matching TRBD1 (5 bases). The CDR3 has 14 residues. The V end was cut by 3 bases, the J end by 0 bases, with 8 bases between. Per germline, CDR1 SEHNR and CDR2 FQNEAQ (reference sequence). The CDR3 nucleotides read TGTGCCAGCAGCTTCGGGGGTTTGAACACTGAAGCTTTCTTT. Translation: CASSFGGLNTEAFF. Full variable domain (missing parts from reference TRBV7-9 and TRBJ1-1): DTGVSQNPRHKITKRGQNVTFRCDPISEHNRLYWYRQTLGQGPEFLTYFQNEAQLEKSRLLSDRFSAERPKGSFSTLEIQRTEQGDSAMYLCASSFGGLNTEAFFGQGTRLTVV.

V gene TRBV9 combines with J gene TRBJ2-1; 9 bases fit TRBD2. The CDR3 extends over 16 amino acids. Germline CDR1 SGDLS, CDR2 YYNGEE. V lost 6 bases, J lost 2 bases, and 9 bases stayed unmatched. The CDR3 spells CASNSGGHMAYNEQFF. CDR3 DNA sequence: TGTGCCAGCAATAGCGGGGGCCACATGGCCTACAATGAGCAGTTCTTC. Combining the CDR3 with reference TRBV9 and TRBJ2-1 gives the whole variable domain DSGVTQTPKHLITATGQRVTLRCSPRSGDLSVYWYQQSLDQGLQFLIQYYNGEERAKGNILERFSAQQFPDLHSELNLSSLELGDSALYFCASNSGGHMAYNEQFFGPGTRLTVL.

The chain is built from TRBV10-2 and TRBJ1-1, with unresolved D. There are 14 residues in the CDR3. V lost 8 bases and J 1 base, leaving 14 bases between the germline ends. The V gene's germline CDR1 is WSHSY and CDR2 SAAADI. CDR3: CASRGDQKNTEAFF. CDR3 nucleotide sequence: TGCGCCAGCCGCGGAGACCAGAAGAACACTGAAGCTTTCTTT.